This TCR beta chain is from a study of radiation and T cells in renal cell carcinoma. Points from the study as a whole: No pretreatment tumor biopsies were available for baseline clonotypes. From baseline, blood top tumor clonotypes peaked at 2 weeks post-radiation.

A remark on this clone: Its target is not known.

Measured with immunoSEQ multiplex PCR; TCRdb has only the in-frame clones, and not every one. The table lists about 83,000 clones, roughly 83% of them singletons. Time point: blood 4 weeks post-SBRT, at nephrectomy. Treatment here: 15 Gy SBRT to primary tumor, nephrectomy 4 weeks later. Nephrectomy followed 15 Gy stereotactic body radiation by 4 weeks. The CDR3 totals 18 residues. V was clipped by 1 base and J by 8 bases; unmatched bases: 16. In germline, CDR1 is MDHEN, CDR2 SYDVKM. This chain links TRBV28 with TRBJ1-4; 7 positions match TRBD1. This receptor was identified in a woman aged 60-75 years with renal cell carcinoma. The source was blood, collected from a patient whose treatment included radiotherapy and nephrectomy. The CDR3 sequence is CASSLYRQGRGGGEKLFF. The CDR3, as DNA: TGTGCCAGCAGTTTATACCGACAGGGTCGAGGGGGAGGGGAAAAACTGTTTTTT.